This is a list of T cell receptor beta chains from one sample in a study of PD-1 blockade in classical Hodgkin lymphoma. The method was immunoSEQ multiplex PCR; TCRdb's version includes in-frame clones alone and lacks a portion of them. The data hold 20,000 to 25,000 clones, with around 68% observed a single time. Material: peripheral blood mononuclear cells (PBMCs), obtained at baseline. These receptors were collected from a human donor with classical Hodgkin lymphoma. The CDR3 runs from the conserved cysteine through the conserved F or W. A D gene is named only where the DNA matches it firmly. Size is omitted from some rows. Given values are once, few, many or a class for expanded clones.

d_call | j_call | v_call | clone_size | cdr3_aa | cdr3_nt
TRBD1 | TRBJ1-1 | TRBV4-2 | NA | CASSPGTGGRLGTEAFF | TGTGCCAGCAGTCCCGGGACAGGGGGCAGGCTGGGGACTGAAGCTTTCTTT
NA | TRBJ1-1 | TRBV30 | NA | CAWRYGPISEAFF | TGTGCCTGGAGGTACGGACCGATTTCTGAAGCTTTCTTT
NA | TRBJ2-1 | TRBV7-2 | once | CASSRRGLKIYNEQFF | TGTGCCAGCAGCAGGAGGGGACTGAAAATATACAATGAGCAGTTCTTC
NA | TRBJ1-2 | TRBV6-5 | NA | CASSYGDIVGGYTF | TGTGCCAGCAGTTACGGCGACATTGTGGGAGGCTACACCTTC
TRBD1 | TRBJ2-7 | TRBV7-3 | NA | CASSWTGGSHEQYF | TGTGCCAGCAGCTGGACAGGGGGGTCCCACGAGCAGTACTTC
TRBD1 | TRBJ1-2 | TRBV28 | NA | CASSSSTGGYGYTF | TGTGCCAGCAGTTCATCGACAGGGGGCTATGGCTACACCTTC
TRBD1 | TRBJ1-4 | TRBV4-2 | NA | CASSSGQGGKKLFF | TGTGCCAGCAGCTCGGGACAGGGCGGGAAAAAACTGTTTTTT
TRBD2 | TRBJ2-3 | TRBV5-4 | NA | CASSWPGGPGTDTQYF | TGTGCCAGCAGCTGGCCGGGAGGGCCCGGCACAGATACGCAGTATTTT
NA | TRBJ2-7 | TRBV7-3 | NA | CASSLDKSYEQYF | TGTGCCAGCAGCTTAGACAAATCCTACGAGCAGTACTTC
NA | TRBJ2-6 | TRBV7-2 | NA | CASSLEAGRSGANVLTF | TGTGCCAGCAGCTTAGAAGCGGGCCGCTCTGGGGCCAACGTCCTGACTTTC
TRBD1 | TRBJ2-7 | TRBV30 | NA | CAWSVQQGVGNHEQYF | TGTGCCTGGAGTGTACAACAGGGGGTTGGGAACCACGAGCAGTACTTC
TRBD2 | TRBJ2-7 | TRBV6-5 | NA | CASAAAGGRVQQYF | TGTGCCTCAGCAGCGGCGGGAGGGCGGGTGCAGCAGTACTTC
NA | TRBJ2-5 | TRBV7-2 | NA | CASSPRETQYF | TGTGCCAGCAGCCCCCGGGAGACCCAGTACTTC
TRBD1 | TRBJ1-1 | TRBV6-6 | few | CASRGTAEAFF | TGTGCCAGCAGGGGGACAGCTGAAGCTTTCTTT
TRBD2 | TRBJ2-5 | TRBV7-7 | few | CASSLSGGSVQETQYF | TGTGCCAGCAGCTTATCGGGGGGTAGTGTTCAAGAGACCCAGTACTTC
NA | TRBJ1-2 | TRBV21-1 | NA | CASSKTCNLRTNYGYTF | TGTGCCAGCAGCAAAACCTGTAACCTGAGAACTAACTATGGCTACACCTTC
TRBD2 | TRBJ2-5 | TRBV4-3 | NA | CASSQDLAGQETQYF | TGCGCCAGCAGCCAAGATTTAGCGGGCCAAGAGACCCAGTACTTC
NA | TRBJ1-1 | TRBV7-2 | few | CASSPQMWSASAEAFF | TGTGCCAGCAGCCCCCAGATGTGGAGTGCGTCGGCTGAAGCTTTCTTT